The T cell receptor beta chain described here comes from a study of blood T cell repertoires in COVID-19. Across the study: The analysed material was cDNA or gDNA that came from T cells, B-cell-depleted T cells, or PBMCs.

Libraries were prepared by immunoSEQ multiplex PCR; TCRdb keeps only in-frame clonotypes and omits some of them. There are approximately 15,000 clones in the sample; roughly 90% occur only once, and 2.5% to 3.5% lies in the top ten. Details on this clone: One junction end disagrees with the germline gene, perhaps due to a read error.

The germline V gene has CDR1 SGHNT and CDR2 YENEEA. This CDR3 region has 14 residues. This chain uses TRBV11-3 with TRBJ2-3; possible D gene TRBD1, 5 bases. This clonotype was obtained from a human donor in a cohort sampled during active COVID-19. Sequenced: peripheral blood. In DNA form, the CDR3 reads TGTGCCAGCAGTTTAGGGGCACGCACAGATACGCAGTATTTT. Amino acid sequence: CASSLGARTDTQYF. Full variable domain (outside the CDR3, taken from reference TRBV11-3 and TRBJ2-3): EAGVVQSPRYKIIEKKQPVAFWCNPISGHNTLYWYLQNLGQGPELLIRYENEEAVDDSQLPKDRFSAERLKGVDSTLKIQPAELGDSAVYLCASSLGARTDTQYFGPGTRLTVL.